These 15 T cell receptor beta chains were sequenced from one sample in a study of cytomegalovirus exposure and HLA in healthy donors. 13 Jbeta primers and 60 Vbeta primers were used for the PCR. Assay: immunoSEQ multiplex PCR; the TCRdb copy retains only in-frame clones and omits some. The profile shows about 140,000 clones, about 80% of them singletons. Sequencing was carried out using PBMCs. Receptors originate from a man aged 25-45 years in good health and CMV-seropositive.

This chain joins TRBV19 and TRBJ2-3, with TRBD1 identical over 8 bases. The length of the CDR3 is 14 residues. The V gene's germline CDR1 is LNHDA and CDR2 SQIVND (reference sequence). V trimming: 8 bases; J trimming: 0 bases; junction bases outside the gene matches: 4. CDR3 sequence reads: CASVDRASTDTQYF. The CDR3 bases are TGTGCCAGTGTGGACAGGGCGAGCACAGATACGCAGTATTTT. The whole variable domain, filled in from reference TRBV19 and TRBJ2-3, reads DGGITQSPKYLFRKEGQNVTLSCEQNLNHDAMYWYRQDPGQGLRLIYYSQIVNDFQKGDIAEGYSVSREKKESFPLTVTSAQKNPTAFYLCASVDRASTDTQYFGPGTRLTVL.

The CDR3 loop is CASSSNSQGTNEKLFF. The CDR3 DNA reads as TGTGCCAGCAGCTCTAATTCACAGGGTACGAATGAAAAACTGTTTTTT. V is TRBV11-2 and J is TRBJ1-4; D is perhaps TRBD1 (6 bases). Germline V CDR1 and CDR2: SGHAT, FQNNGV. With 4 bases removed from V and 5 bases from J, the gap between germline ends came to 17 bases. The CDR3 is 16 amino acids.

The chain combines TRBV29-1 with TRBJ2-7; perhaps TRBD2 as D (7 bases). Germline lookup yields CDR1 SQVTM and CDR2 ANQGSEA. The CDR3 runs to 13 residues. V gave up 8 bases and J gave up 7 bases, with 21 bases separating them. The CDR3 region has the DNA TGCAGCACCGTAGGGGGGGCATTCGATGAGCAGTACTTC. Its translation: CSTVGGAFDEQYF.

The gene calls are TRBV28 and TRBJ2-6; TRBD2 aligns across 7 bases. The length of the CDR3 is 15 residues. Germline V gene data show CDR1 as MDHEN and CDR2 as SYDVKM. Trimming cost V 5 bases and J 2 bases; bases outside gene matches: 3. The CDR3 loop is CASSGRGAGANVLTF. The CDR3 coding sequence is TGTGCCAGCAGTGGGAGGGGTGCTGGGGCCAACGTCCTGACTTTC. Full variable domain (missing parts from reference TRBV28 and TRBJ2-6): DVKVTQSSRYLVKRTGEKVFLECVQDMDHENMFWYRQDPGLGLRLIYFSYDVKMKEKGDIPEGYSVSREKKERFSLILESASTNQTSMYLCASSGRGAGANVLTFGAGSRLTVL.

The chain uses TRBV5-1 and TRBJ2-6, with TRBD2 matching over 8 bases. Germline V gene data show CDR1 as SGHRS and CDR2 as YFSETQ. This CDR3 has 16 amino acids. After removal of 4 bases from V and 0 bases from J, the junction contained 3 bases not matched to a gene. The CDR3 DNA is TGCGCCAGCAGCGGAGCGGGGGACTCTGGGGCCAACGTCCTGACTTTC. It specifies CASSGAGDSGANVLTF.

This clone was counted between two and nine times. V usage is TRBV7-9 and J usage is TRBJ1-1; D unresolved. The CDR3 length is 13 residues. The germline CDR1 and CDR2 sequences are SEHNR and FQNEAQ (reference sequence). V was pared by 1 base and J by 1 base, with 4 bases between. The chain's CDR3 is CASSLGANTEAFF. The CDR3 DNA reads TGTGCCAGCAGCTTAGGGGCGAACACTGAAGCTTTCTTT.

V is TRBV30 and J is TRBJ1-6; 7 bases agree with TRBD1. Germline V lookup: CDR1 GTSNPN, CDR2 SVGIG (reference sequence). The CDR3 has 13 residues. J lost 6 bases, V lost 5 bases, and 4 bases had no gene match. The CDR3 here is CAWRDRLNSPLHF. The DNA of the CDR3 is TGTGCCTGGCGGGACAGACTTAATTCACCCCTCCACTTT.

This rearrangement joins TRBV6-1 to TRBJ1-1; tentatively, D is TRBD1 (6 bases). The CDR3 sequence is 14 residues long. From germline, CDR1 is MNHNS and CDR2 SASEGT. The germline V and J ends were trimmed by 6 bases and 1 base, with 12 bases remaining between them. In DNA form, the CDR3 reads TGTGCCAGCAGGCCGGGACAACCGAACACTGAAGCTTTCTTT. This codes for CASRPGQPNTEAFF.

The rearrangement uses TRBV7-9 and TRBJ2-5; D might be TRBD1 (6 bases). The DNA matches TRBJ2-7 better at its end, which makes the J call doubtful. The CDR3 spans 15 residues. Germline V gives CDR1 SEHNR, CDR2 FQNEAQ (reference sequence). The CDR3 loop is CASSLTGLFSYEQYF. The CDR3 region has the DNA TGTGCCAGCAGCTTGACAGGTCTTTTCTCCTACGAGCAGTACTTC.

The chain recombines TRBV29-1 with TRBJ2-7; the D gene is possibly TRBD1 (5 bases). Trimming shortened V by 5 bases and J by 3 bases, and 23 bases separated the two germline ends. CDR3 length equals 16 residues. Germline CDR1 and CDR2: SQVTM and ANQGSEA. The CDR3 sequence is CSVLTPGLRTLYEQYF. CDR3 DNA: TGCAGCGTTCTCACTCCAGGGCTTAGAACACTCTACGAGCAGTACTTC.

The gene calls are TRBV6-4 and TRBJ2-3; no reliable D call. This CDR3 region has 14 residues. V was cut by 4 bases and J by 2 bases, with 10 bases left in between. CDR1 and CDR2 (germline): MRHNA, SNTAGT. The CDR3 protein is CASSASSPTDTQYF. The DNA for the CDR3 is TGTGCCAGCAGTGCTTCCTCCCCCACAGATACGCAGTATTTT.

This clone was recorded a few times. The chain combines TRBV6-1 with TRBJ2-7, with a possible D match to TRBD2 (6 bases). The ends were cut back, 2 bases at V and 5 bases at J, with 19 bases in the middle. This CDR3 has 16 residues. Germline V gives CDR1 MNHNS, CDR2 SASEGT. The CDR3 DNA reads TGTGCCAGCAGTGAATTAGCGGTTTTGTCCCACCACGAGCAGTACTTC. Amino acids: CASSELAVLSHHEQYF.

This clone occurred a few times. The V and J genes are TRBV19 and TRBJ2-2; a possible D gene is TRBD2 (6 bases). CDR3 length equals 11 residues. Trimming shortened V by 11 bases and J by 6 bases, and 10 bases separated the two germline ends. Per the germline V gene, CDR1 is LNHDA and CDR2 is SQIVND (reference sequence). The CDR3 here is CASGGSGELFF. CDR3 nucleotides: TGTGCCTCTGGGGGGTCCGGGGAGCTGTTTTTT.

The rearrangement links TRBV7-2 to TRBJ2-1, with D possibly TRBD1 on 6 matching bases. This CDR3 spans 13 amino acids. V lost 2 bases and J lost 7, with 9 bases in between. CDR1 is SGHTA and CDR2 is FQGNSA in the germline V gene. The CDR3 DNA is TGTGCCAGCAGCTTATGGGGGCGGAATGAGCAGTTCTTC. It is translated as CASSLWGRNEQFF.

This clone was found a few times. The CDR3 DNA follows: TGTGCCAGCCATAGGACTAGCGGGGATGAGCAGTTCTTC. Amino acids: CASHRTSGDEQFF. The chain joins TRBV6-5 to TRBJ2-1, with 12 bases aligning to TRBD2. Germline V gene sequence: CDR1 MNHEY, CDR2 SVGAGI. This CDR3 is 13 amino acids long. V lost 8 bases, J lost 8 bases, and 4 bases stayed unmatched.